Below, one TCR beta chain is given with its context. The data were taken from a study of blood T cell repertoires in COVID-19. Whole-study context: Some COVID-19 samples were acute and others convalescent; all came from the United States, Italy and Spain. T cells, B-cell-depleted T cells, or PBMCs provided the cDNA or gDNA that served as material.

Libraries were prepared by immunoSEQ multiplex PCR; TCRdb keeps only in-frame clonotypes and omits some of them. The sample shows around 58,000 clones, roughly 80% of them seen only once. The CDR3 has 14 amino acids. Germline CDR1 is SNHLY and CDR2 is FYNNEI. V gave up 7 bases and J gave up 9 bases, with 16 bases separating them. The chain uses TRBV2 and TRBJ1-6; D possibly corresponds to TRBD1 (6 bases). Sequenced material: peripheral blood. The sequence was collected from a human donor in a cohort sampled during active COVID-19. CDR3 coding DNA: TGTGCCAGCAAACCCGGGACATCCAGTTCACCCCTCCACTTT. Its protein product is CASKPGTSSSPLHF.